Described below is a single T cell receptor beta chain sequence and its context. Its antigen remains unidentified. Method: immunoSEQ multiplex PCR; TCRdb's copy keeps in-frame clones and lacks some. The table has around 250,000 clones, 85% to 90% seen once; the top ten hold 0.37%. This CDR3 has 16 residues. V shed 2 bases, J shed 2 bases, and the junction held 7 bases outside the gene matches. Germline lookup yields CDR1 MNHEY and CDR2 SVGAGI. This entry is derived from a study of cytomegalovirus exposure and HLA in healthy donors. General study findings and limits: It was found in a later analysis that first-cohort TCR clusters tended to co-occur in the 95 to 150 validation repertoires.

The J gene is TRBJ2-5, the V gene TRBV6-5; 8 bases fit TRBD2. Sequenced input: PBMCs. The origin of this receptor is a woman between 18 and 29 years old in good health and CMV-seronegative. CDR3 sequence: CASSYDGLAGQETQYF. CDR3 nucleotides: TGTGCCAGCAGTTACGACGGACTAGCTGGGCAAGAGACCCAGTACTTC.